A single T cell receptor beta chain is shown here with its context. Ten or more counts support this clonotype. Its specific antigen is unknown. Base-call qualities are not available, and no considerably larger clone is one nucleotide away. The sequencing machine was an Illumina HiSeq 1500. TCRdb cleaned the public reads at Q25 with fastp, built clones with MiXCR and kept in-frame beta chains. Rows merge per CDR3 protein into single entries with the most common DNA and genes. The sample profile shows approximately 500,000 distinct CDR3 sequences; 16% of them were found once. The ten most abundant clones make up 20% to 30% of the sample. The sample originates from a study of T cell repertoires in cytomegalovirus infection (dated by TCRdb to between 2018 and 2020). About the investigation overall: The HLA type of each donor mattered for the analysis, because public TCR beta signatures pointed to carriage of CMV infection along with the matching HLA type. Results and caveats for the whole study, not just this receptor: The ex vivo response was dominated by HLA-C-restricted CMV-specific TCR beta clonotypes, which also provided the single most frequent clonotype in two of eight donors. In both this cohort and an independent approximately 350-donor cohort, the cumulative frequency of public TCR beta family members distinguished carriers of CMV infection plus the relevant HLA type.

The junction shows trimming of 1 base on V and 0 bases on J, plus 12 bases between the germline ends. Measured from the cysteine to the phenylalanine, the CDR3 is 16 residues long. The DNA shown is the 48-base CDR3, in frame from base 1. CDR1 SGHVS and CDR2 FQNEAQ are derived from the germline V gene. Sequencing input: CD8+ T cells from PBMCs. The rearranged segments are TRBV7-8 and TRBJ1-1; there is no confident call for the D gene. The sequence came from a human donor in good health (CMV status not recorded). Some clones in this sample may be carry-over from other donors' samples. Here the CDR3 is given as CASSLEVGRMNTEAFF. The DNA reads TGTGCCAGCAGCTTAGAAGTAGGTCGGATGAACACTGAAGCTTTCTTT.